This record looks at one TCR beta chain sequence and its context. The antigen is unknown. This sample is part of a study of identifying expanded T cells in peripheral blood. No infections or other immune events were documented during collection. Study-wide points: Two-week clone count variance significantly increased as total template count grew. Differentially abundant clones: about 1.2 between replicates, 16.4 at 2 to 3 weeks, under 25 at four.

Sequencing was performed with immunoSEQ multiplex PCR; in TCRdb, only in-frame clones are kept and a portion is missing. The sample holds some 72,000 clones, approximately 87% seen once. The CDR3 runs 12 residues. V lost 10 bases, J lost 4 bases, and 13 bases lay in between. Per the germline V gene, CDR1 is MGHDK and CDR2 is SYGVNS. The rearrangement joins TRBV25-1 to TRBJ1-1; D ambiguous. Sequenced: blood. The origin of this receptor is a person aged 18 to 75 in good health. The CDR3 loop reads CAIVLVSTEAFF. CDR3 nucleotides: TGTGCCATAGTATTGGTGAGCACTGAAGCTTTCTTT. Complete variable domain (other parts from reference TRBV25-1 and TRBJ1-1): EADIYQTPRYLVIGTGKKITLECSQTMGHDKMYWYQQDPGMELHLIHYSYGVNSTEKGDLSSESTVSRIRTEHFPLTLESARPSHTSQYLCAIVLVSTEAFFGQGTRLTVV.